This T cell receptor beta chain was documented in a study of T cell clonality in common variable immunodeficiency. In its sample, this clone was seen a few times. Antigen unknown. The read gets to within 3 residues of the CDR3 end, and the germline J gene fills in the rest. Heparinized whole blood, 5 to 8 ml, came from each donor. Study-wide points: Authors noted CVID clonality's cause needs subpopulation repertoire sequencing.

Assay: immunoSEQ multiplex PCR; the TCRdb copy retains only in-frame clones and omits some. The sample is made up of tens of thousands of clones, none counted only once. V lost 0 bases and J lost 3, with 6 bases in between. Germline CDR1 GTSNPN, CDR2 SVGIG (reference sequence). The CDR3 sequence is 14 residues long. This chain uses TRBV30 with TRBJ2-6; D gene ambiguous. The source material was peripheral blood mononuclear cells. This sequence was found in a person aged 18 to 70 in good health. This chain's CDR3 is CAWSVRVGANVLTF. The part of the CDR3 DNA that was read is TGTGCCTGGAGTGTACGGGTTGGGGCCAACGTC. The entire variable domain, with the rest obtained from reference TRBV30 and TRBJ2-6, is as follows: SQTIHQWPATLVQPVGSPLSLECTVEGTSNPNLYWYRQAAGRGLQLLFYSVGIGQISSEVPQNLSASRPQDRQFILSSKKLLLSDSGFYLCAWSVRVGANVLTFGAGSRLTVL.